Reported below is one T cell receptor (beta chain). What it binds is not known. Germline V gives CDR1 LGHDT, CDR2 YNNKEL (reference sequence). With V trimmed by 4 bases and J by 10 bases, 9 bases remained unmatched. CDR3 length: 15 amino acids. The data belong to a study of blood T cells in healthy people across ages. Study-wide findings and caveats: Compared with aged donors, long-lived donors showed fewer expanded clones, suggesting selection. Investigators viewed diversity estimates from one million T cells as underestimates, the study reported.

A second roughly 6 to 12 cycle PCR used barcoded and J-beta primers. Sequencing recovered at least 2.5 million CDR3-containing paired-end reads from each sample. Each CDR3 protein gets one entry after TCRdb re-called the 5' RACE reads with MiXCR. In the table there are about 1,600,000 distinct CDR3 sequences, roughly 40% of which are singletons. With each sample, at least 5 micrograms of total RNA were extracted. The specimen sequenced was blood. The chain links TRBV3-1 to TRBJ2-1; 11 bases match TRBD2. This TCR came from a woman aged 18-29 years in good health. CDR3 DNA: TGTGCCAGCAGCCTGACTAGCGGGGCATCTTCGGAGCAGTTCTTC. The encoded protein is CASSLTSGASSEQFF.